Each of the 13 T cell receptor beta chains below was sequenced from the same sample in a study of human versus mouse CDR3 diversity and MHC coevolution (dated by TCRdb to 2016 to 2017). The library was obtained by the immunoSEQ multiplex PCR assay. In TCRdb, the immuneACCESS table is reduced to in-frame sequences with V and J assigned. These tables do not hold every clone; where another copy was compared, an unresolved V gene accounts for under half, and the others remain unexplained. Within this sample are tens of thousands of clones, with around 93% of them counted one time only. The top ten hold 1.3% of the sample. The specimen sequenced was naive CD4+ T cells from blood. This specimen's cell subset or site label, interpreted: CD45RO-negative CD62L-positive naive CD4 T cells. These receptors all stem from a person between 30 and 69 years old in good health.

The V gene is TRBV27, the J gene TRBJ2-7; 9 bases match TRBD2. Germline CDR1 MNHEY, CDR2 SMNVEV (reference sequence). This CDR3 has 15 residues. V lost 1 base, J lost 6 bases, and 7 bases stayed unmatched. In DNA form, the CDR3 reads TGTGCCAGCAGTTTATTCGCGGGGGGGCGAAGCGAGCAGTACTTC. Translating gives CASSLFAGGRSEQYF.

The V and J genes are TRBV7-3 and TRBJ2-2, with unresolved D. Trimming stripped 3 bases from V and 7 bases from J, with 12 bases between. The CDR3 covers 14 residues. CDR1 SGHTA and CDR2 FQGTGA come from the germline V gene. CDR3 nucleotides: TGTGCCAGCAGCTTGTCCCCGTATAGCGGGGAGCTGTTTTTT. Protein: CASSLSPYSGELFF.

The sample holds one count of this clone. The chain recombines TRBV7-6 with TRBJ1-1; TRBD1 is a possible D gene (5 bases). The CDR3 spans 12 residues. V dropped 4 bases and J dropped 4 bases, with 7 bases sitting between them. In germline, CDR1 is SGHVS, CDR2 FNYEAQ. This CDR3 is CASSSQGTEAFF. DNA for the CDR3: TGTGCCAGCAGCTCGCAGGGCACTGAAGCTTTCTTT.

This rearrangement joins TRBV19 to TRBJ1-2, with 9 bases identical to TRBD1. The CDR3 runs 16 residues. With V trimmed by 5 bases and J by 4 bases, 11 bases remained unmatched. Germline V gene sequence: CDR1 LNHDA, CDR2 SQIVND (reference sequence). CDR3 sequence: CASSRLGTGNIYGYTF. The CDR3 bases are TGTGCCAGTAGTCGGCTAGGGACAGGGAATATCTATGGCTACACCTTC.

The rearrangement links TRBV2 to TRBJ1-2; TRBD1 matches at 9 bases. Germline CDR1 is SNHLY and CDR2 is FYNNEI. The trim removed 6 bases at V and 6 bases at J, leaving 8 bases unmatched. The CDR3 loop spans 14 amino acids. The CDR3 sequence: CASSPQGQGDGYTF. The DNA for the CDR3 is TGTGCCAGCAGCCCCCAGGGACAGGGCGATGGCTACACCTTC.

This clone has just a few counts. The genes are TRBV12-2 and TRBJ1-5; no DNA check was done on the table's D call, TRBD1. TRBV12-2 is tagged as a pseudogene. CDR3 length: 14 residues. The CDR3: CASRLDRGNQPQHF. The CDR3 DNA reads TGTGCAAGTCGCTTGGATAGGGGAAATCAGCCCCAGCATTTT.

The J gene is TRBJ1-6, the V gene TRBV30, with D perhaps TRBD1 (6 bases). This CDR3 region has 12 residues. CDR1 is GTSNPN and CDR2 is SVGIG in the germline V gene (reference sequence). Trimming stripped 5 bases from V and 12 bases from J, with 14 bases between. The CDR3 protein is CAWGGFTGPLHF. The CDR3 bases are TGTGCCTGGGGGGGCTTTACTGGACCCCTCCACTTT.

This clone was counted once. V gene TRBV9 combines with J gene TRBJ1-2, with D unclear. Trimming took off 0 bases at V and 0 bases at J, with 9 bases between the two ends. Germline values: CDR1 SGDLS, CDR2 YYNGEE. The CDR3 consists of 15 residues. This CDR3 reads CASSVENAANYGYTF. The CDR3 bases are TGTGCCAGCAGCGTAGAGAATGCAGCTAACTATGGCTACACCTTC. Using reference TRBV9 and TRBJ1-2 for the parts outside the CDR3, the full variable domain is DSGVTQTPKHLITATGQRVTLRCSPRSGDLSVYWYQQSLDQGLQFLIQYYNGEERAKGNILERFSAQQFPDLHSELNLSSLELGDSALYFCASSVENAANYGYTFGSGTRLTVV.

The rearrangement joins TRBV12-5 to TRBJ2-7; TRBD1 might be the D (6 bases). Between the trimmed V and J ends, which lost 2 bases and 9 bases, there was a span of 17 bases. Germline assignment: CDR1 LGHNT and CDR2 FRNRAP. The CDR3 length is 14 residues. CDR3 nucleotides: TGTGCTAGTGGTTTGATGACAGGATCCACCGGGCAGTACTTC. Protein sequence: CASGLMTGSTGQYF.

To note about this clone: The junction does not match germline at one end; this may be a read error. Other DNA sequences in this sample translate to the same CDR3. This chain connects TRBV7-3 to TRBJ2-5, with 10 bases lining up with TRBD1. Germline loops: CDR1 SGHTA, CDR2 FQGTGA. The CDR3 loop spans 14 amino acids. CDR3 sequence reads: CASSPRQGAKTQYF. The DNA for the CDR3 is TGCGCCAGCAGCCCAAGACAGGGGGCGAAGACCCAGTACTTC.

The chain's CDR3 is CASSGPHEQYF. For the CDR3, the DNA is TGTGCCAGCAGTGGGCCCCACGAGCAGTACTTC. The rearrangement links TRBV2 to TRBJ2-7; D is unclear. Deletions cut 4 bases from V and 5 bases from J, with 6 bases between. The length of the CDR3 is 11 residues. The germline CDR1 and CDR2 sequences are SNHLY and FYNNEI.

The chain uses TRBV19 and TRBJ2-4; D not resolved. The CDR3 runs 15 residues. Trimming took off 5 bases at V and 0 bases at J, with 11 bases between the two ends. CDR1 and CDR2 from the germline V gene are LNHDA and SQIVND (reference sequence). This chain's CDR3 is CASSAESLAKNIQYF. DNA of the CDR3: TGTGCCAGTAGTGCCGAGAGTTTAGCCAAAAACATTCAGTACTTC.

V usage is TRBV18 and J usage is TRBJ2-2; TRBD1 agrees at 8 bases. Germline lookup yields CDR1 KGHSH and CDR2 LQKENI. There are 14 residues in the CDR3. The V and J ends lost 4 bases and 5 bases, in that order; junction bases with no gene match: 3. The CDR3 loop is CASSLGQVTGELFF. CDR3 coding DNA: TGTGCCAGCTCACTGGGACAGGTGACCGGGGAGCTGTTTTTT.